Here is one T cell receptor (beta chain) with its context. Both 60 Vbeta primers and 13 Jbeta primers went into the PCR. The data were produced by immunoSEQ multiplex PCR, yet TCRdb's version contains in-frame clones alone and is incomplete. The sample shows about 43,000 clones, around two thirds of them seen only once. The sample belongs to a study of cytomegalovirus exposure and HLA in healthy donors. The J segment lost 3 bases and the V segment lost 3 bases, leaving 1 base of the junction unmatched. This CDR3 has 15 residues. Germline V CDR1 and CDR2: SGDLS, YYNGEE. The sample comprised PBMCs. This sequence originates from a human donor in good health. The J gene is TRBJ2-1, the V gene TRBV9; 12 bases align to TRBD2. This CDR3 reads CASSETSGGYNEQFF. The CDR3, as DNA: TGTGCCAGCAGCGAGACTAGCGGGGGCTACAATGAGCAGTTCTTC.